This T cell receptor (beta chain) emerged from a study of blood T cell repertoires in COVID-19. Cohort 3 donors were reported recovered after two negative PCRs, clearance, or symptom resolution. Losses at the gene ends were 7 bases for V and 0 bases for J; bases not matched to a gene: 6. The germline V gene encodes CDR1 SGDLS and CDR2 YYNGEE. This CDR3 comprises 14 residues. Assay: immunoSEQ multiplex PCR; the TCRdb copy retains only in-frame clones and omits some. Here the sample spans approximately 200,000 clones, roughly 80% being singletons. The sample taken for sequencing was PBMCs or T cells enriched from blood (not recorded which). This clonotype was obtained from a man in his forties or fifties who had recovered from COVID-19. This rearrangement joins TRBV9 to TRBJ1-1, with 7 bases fitting TRBD1. CDR3 in amino acids: CASAMGQMNTEAFF. In nucleotides, the CDR3 is TGTGCCAGCGCCATGGGACAGATGAACACTGAAGCTTTCTTT.